The 8 T cell receptor beta chains reported below all come from one sample, sequenced in a study of cytomegalovirus exposure and HLA in healthy donors (dated by TCRdb to 2015 to 2018). Library preparation was by the immunoSEQ multiplex PCR assay. A mixture of 60 forward primers for TCR Vbeta segments and 13 reverse primers for TCR Jbeta segments was used in the multiplex PCR. TCRdb holds this immuneACCESS table with in-frame rearrangements only. Some clones are missing; in checked studies, unresolved V genes explain under half, and the rest has no known cause. In all, the sample holds roughly 120,000 clones, and approximately 78% of those were seen once. Jointly, the top ten make up around 23% of the sample. Sequencing was performed on PBMCs. Every receptor here comes from a young man in good health and CMV-seropositive.

The chain uses TRBV7-8 and TRBJ1-2; D call uncertain. Per germline, CDR1 SGHVS and CDR2 FQNEAQ. The CDR3 length is 16 residues. V lost 2 bases and J 3 bases, leaving 16 bases between the germline ends. The CDR3 sequence is CASSLLTSRKYYGYTF. CDR3 in DNA: TGTGCCAGCAGCTTACTTACATCCAGGAAGTACTATGGCTACACCTTC.

The chain couples TRBV7-6 to TRBJ1-1; D might be TRBD1 (5 bases). V lost 3 bases to trimming and J lost 1 base, with 12 bases between them. The germline gives CDR1 SGHVS, CDR2 FNYEAQ. The CDR3 is 15 amino acids. CDR3 region: CASSLWGSQNTEAFF. The CDR3 DNA reads as TGTGCCAGCAGCTTGTGGGGCAGCCAGAACACTGAAGCTTTCTTT.

The chain uses TRBV7-7 and TRBJ2-5, with D unresolved. Trimming left V 5 bases short and J 5 bases short, with 12 bases between. From germline, CDR1 is SSHAT and CDR2 FNYEAQ (reference sequence). The CDR3 extends over 13 amino acids. The CDR3 nucleotides are TGTGCCAGCAGCCCCGGATGGAGTGAGACCCAGTACTTC. Protein: CASSPGWSETQYF.

V is TRBV7-6 and J is TRBJ2-5; possible D gene TRBD2, 7 bases. The CDR3 totals 14 residues. Germline V gene lookup returns CDR1 SGHVS and CDR2 FNYEAQ. V gave up 6 bases and J gave up 5 bases, with 16 bases separating them. In DNA form, the CDR3 reads TGTGCCAGCAGTCCCACACGGGGGGCGGAGACCCAGTACTTC. It codes for CASSPTRGAETQYF.

The gene calls are TRBV6-5 and TRBJ2-3, with 8 bases identical to TRBD2. V trimming: 7 bases; J trimming: 5 bases; junction bases outside the gene matches: 8. The CDR3 runs to 14 residues. The germline V gene encodes CDR1 MNHEY and CDR2 SVGAGI. DNA for the CDR3: TGTGCCAGCATGAAGCGGGAGTGGGGAGATACGCAGTATTTT. As protein: CASMKREWGDTQYF.

This rearrangement joins TRBV2 to TRBJ1-4; perhaps TRBD1 as D (5 bases). CDR1 is SNHLY, CDR2 FYNNEI, per germline. Trimming left V 5 bases short and J 7 bases short, with 23 bases between. This CDR3 contains 17 residues. CDR3 in DNA: TGTGCCAGCAGTAAAAGCGCAGGGTTGGTTCTAGGTGAAAAACTGTTTTTT. It specifies CASSKSAGLVLGEKLFF.

The rearrangement links TRBV5-1 to TRBJ2-1; unclear D gene. The CDR3 runs 14 residues. Germline V gene sequence: CDR1 SGHRS, CDR2 YFSETQ. Trimming removed 6 bases at V and 2 bases at J, with 12 bases between. CDR3 in amino acids: CASTRSRTYNEQFF. DNA for the CDR3: TGCGCCAGCACCCGGAGCCGGACCTACAATGAGCAGTTCTTC.

The gene calls are TRBV5-1 and TRBJ2-1, with D possibly TRBD2 on 6 matching bases. The CDR3 extends over 13 amino acids. In germline, CDR1 is SGHRS, CDR2 YFSETQ. Trimming stripped 4 bases from V and 8 bases from J, with 13 bases between. CDR3 nucleotide sequence: TGCGCCAGCAGCGTCCTAGGAGGGGATGAGCAGTTCTTC. This codes for CASSVLGGDEQFF.